This T cell receptor (beta chain) was recovered during a study of vaccination effects on CD4 cells after COVID-19. Background on the study: At 16 days and at one week before vaccination, samples were given by two convalescent patients.

The CDR3 is 16 residues long. Germline V gives CDR1 SGHRS, CDR2 YFSETQ. J lost 3 bases, V lost 0 bases, and 7 bases had no gene match. This clone was observed a single time. Its target is not known. Data came from immunoSEQ multiplex PCR; TCRdb stores just in-frame clones and leaves some out. Here the sample spans about 70,000 clones, 73% being singletons. After expansion with viral peptide pools in the ViraFEST assay, antigen-specific CD4+ T cells were sequenced. Isolating CD4+ T cells followed around nine days of culture. It was between March and December 2020 that the person had a SARS-CoV-2 infection confirmed by PCR.

Here the sequenced sample was CD4+ T cells from PBMCs cultured with HIV peptides, taken before COVID-19 vaccination. The subset: HIV-1 Nef peptide pool negative control/reference culture. This TCR derives from a human donor who had a prior SARS-CoV-2 infection. This sequence joins TRBV5-1 and TRBJ2-5; 8 bases agree with TRBD1. CDR3 loop: CASSLAGTGTEETQYF. The DNA of the CDR3 is TGCGCCAGCAGCTTGGCCGGGACAGGAACTGAAGAGACCCAGTACTTC.